One sample yielded the 30 T cell receptor beta chains listed below, sequenced in a study of blood T cell repertoires in COVID-19. Clones were sequenced by immunoSEQ multiplex PCR, and TCRdb holds only the in-frame ones, with some missing. The sample shows some 18,000 clones, approximately 90% of them seen only once. Sequencing input: peripheral blood. The receptors shown here come from a human donor in a cohort sampled during active COVID-19.

This clone was picked up a small number of times. This chain uses TRBV11-1 with TRBJ2-7; D perhaps matches TRBD2 (5 bases). The germline gives CDR1 SGHAT, CDR2 FQDESV (reference sequence). The CDR3 runs 15 residues. Trimming left V 4 bases short and J 9 bases short, with 22 bases between. The CDR3 sequence: CASSSDPHKLGGQYF. In DNA form, the CDR3 reads TGTGCCAGCAGCTCCGATCCTCATAAGTTAGGAGGGCAGTACTTC.

A remark on this clone: At one end, the junction sequence differs from germline, possibly due to a read error. The chain uses TRBV7-7 and TRBJ2-5; the D gene is possibly TRBD2 (6 bases). Germline CDR1 and CDR2: SSHAT and FNYEAQ (reference sequence). The CDR3 contains 15 residues. The DNA of the CDR3 is TGTGCTAGCAGCTTCCGGAGGGGTCACCAAGAGACCCAGTACTTC. Translated, it gives CASSFRRGHQETQYF.

The chain joins TRBV4-1 to TRBJ2-5; 9 bases are shared with TRBD1. The germline CDR1 and CDR2 sequences are MGHRA and YSYEKL. The length of the CDR3 is 14 residues. V lost 4 bases to trimming and J lost 5 bases; unmatched junction nucleotides: 5. CDR3 DNA: TGCGCCAGCAGCCCACAGGGGGCTGGGGAGACCCAGTACTTC. This gives the protein CASSPQGAGETQYF.

This chain uses TRBV6-5 with TRBJ1-2; D perhaps matches TRBD1 (5 bases). V lost 6 bases to trimming and J lost 2 bases, with 16 bases between them. Germline V gene sequence: CDR1 MNHEY, CDR2 SVGAGI. The CDR3 is 15 amino acids. CDR3 loop: CASSRTQGWNYGYTF. The CDR3, as DNA: TGTGCCAGCAGCCGCACTCAGGGTTGGAACTATGGCTACACCTTC.

This clone has just one count. The chain has TRBV28 and TRBJ2-2; D not resolved. Trimming took 1 base from V and 0 from J, leaving 9 bases between them. CDR3 length: 16 residues. Germline loops: CDR1 MDHEN, CDR2 SYDVKM. The CDR3: CASSLLSTSNTGELFF. In DNA form, the CDR3 reads TGTGCCAGCAGTTTATTAAGTACATCGAACACCGGGGAGCTGTTTTTT. Full variable domain (outside the CDR3, taken from reference TRBV28 and TRBJ2-2): DVKVTQSSRYLVKRTGEKVFLECVQDMDHENMFWYRQDPGLGLRLIYFSYDVKMKEKGDIPEGYSVSREKKERFSLILESASTNQTSMYLCASSLLSTSNTGELFFGEGSRLTVL.

The J gene is TRBJ1-2, the V gene TRBV19; TRBD1 agrees at 7 bases. The CDR3 is made up of 16 amino acids. The trim removed 5 bases at V and 1 base at J, leaving 10 bases unmatched. The germline V gene has CDR1 LNHDA and CDR2 SQIVND (reference sequence). Here the CDR3 DNA reads TGTGCCAGTAGTCTGTTGGAGGGGGCCTATAACTATGGCTACACCTTC. This translates into CASSLLEGAYNYGYTF.

This clone came up a few times. The V call is TRBV27, the J call TRBJ1-2, with D hard to call. CDR3 length: 16 amino acids. CDR1 is MNHEY and CDR2 is SMNVEV in the germline V gene (reference sequence). V was trimmed by 4 bases and J by 1 base, leaving 16 bases between them. The CDR3 reads CASSSPSGWYNYGYTF. DNA for the CDR3: TGTGCCAGCAGTTCACCCAGCGGTTGGTATAACTATGGCTACACCTTC.

The genes are TRBV10-3 and TRBJ2-2, with D perhaps matching TRBD2 (6 bases). The V end lost 8 bases, the J end lost 5 bases, and 6 bases lay between the germline ends. Germline V gene sequence: CDR1 ENHRY, CDR2 SYGVKD. The length of the CDR3 is 11 residues. CDR3 in amino acids: CAIRGTGELFF. The CDR3 DNA follows: TGTGCCATCCGGGGGACCGGGGAGCTGTTTTTT.

The chain links TRBV10-2 to TRBJ2-5, with D maybe TRBD1 (6 bases). Germline V gene sequence: CDR1 WSHSY, CDR2 SAAADI. CDR3 size: 15 residues. V was shortened by 7 bases and J by 5 bases, with 20 bases between the two germline ends. CDR3 loop: CASTLDRVGVETQYF. CDR3 bases: TGCGCCAGCACCCTGGACAGAGTCGGAGTCGAGACCCAGTACTTC.

In this sample, this clone turned up a few times. The rearrangement links TRBV4-1 to TRBJ1-1; 9 nucleotides align to TRBD1. Germline trimming cut 4 bases from V and 2 bases from J; bases unmatched to any gene: 5. CDR1 MGHRA and CDR2 YSYEKL come from the germline V gene. The CDR3 runs 15 residues. In DNA form, the CDR3 reads TGCGCCAGCAGCCCTGTGACAGGGGGTAACACTGAAGCTTTCTTT. Protein product: CASSPVTGGNTEAFF.

The rearrangement joins TRBV19 to TRBJ2-3; perhaps TRBD2 as D (6 bases). The CDR3 has 14 amino acids. Germline CDR1 is LNHDA and CDR2 is SQIVND (reference sequence). Trimming stripped 1 base from V and 5 bases from J, with 10 bases between. In nucleotides, the CDR3 is TGTGCCAGTAGTATAGGGGATAGCGGAGATACGCAGTATTTT. Its translation: CASSIGDSGDTQYF.

The gene calls are TRBV29-1 and TRBJ1-5; weak D call: TRBD1 (5 bases). The CDR3 loop spans 15 amino acids. The V gene's germline CDR1 is SQVTM and CDR2 ANQGSEA. V was shortened by 4 bases and J by 0 bases, with 13 bases between the two germline ends. CDR3 amino acids: CSVVEGLHSNQPQHF. The CDR3 DNA reads as TGCAGCGTTGTTGAGGGACTTCATAGCAATCAGCCCCAGCATTTT.

There are a few counts of this clone. This chain links TRBV9 with TRBJ1-6, with TRBD1 identical over 7 bases. CDR1 and CDR2 (germline): SGDLS, YYNGEE. The CDR3 length is 16 residues. V shed 3 bases and J 7 bases; nucleotides not matched to a gene: 10. CDR3 amino acids: CASSAYDRARNSPLHF. DNA of the CDR3: TGTGCCAGCAGCGCCTATGACAGGGCTAGAAATTCACCCCTCCACTTT. Looking up the rest from reference TRBV9 and TRBJ1-6 gives the full variable domain: DSGVTQTPKHLITATGQRVTLRCSPRSGDLSVYWYQQSLDQGLQFLIQYYNGEERAKGNILERFSAQQFPDLHSELNLSSLELGDSALYFCASSAYDRARNSPLHFGNGTRLTVT.

The chain combines TRBV3-1 (or the pseudogene TRBV3-2) with TRBJ2-3, with TRBD2 as a possible D gene (6 bases). The CDR3 has 15 residues. The V and J ends lost 3 bases and 7 bases respectively, with 17 bases between them. The V gene's germline CDR1 is LGHDT and CDR2 YNNKEL (reference sequence). CDR3 region: CASSQGGGVSNTQYF. As DNA, the CDR3 is TGTGCCAGCAGCCAGGGGGGTGGGGTCTCCAATACGCAGTATTTT.

The V and J genes are TRBV9 and TRBJ2-2, with TRBD1 identical over 8 bases. The V gene end was trimmed by 4 bases and the J gene end by 0 bases; junction bases not matched to a gene: 5. The length of the CDR3 is 16 residues. CDR1 and CDR2 (germline): SGDLS, YYNGEE. This chain's CDR3 is CASSPRGQANTGELFF. The CDR3 region has the DNA TGTGCCAGCAGCCCCCGGGGACAGGCGAACACCGGGGAGCTGTTTTTT.

This clone turned up a few times. The rearrangement joins TRBV27 to TRBJ2-3, with D possibly matching TRBD2 (6 bases). V was pared by 7 bases and J by 3 bases, with 14 bases between. CDR1 and CDR2 (germline): MNHEY, SMNVEV (reference sequence). The CDR3 contains 14 residues. The CDR3 nucleotides are TGTGCCAGCAAGATGACTAGATTGACAGATACGCAGTATTTT. Translating gives CASKMTRLTDTQYF.

This chain connects TRBV5-1 to TRBJ2-7; 11 bases map to TRBD1. This CDR3 has 14 residues. V was clipped by 2 bases and J by 7 bases; unmatched bases: 5. Germline V gives CDR1 SGHRS, CDR2 YFSETQ. The CDR3: CASSLGQGAWEQYF. The CDR3 DNA is TGCGCCAGCAGCTTAGGACAGGGGGCATGGGAGCAGTACTTC.

V is TRBV7-9 and J is TRBJ2-3; 7 bases line up with TRBD1. This CDR3 has 15 amino acids. With 5 bases clipped from V and 2 bases from J, the junction kept 7 bases outside the gene matches. CDR1 is SEHNR and CDR2 is FQNEAQ in the germline V gene (reference sequence). The CDR3 spells CASSPGQHSTDTQYF. The CDR3 nucleotides are TGTGCCAGCAGCCCGGGACAGCATTCCACAGATACGCAGTATTTT.

The chain couples TRBV5-6 to TRBJ1-6, with a tentative D call TRBD1 (5 bases). Per the germline V gene, CDR1 is SGHDT and CDR2 is YYEEEE. This CDR3 is 17 amino acids long. V was trimmed by 0 bases and J by 0 bases, leaving 10 bases between them. The chain's CDR3 is CASSLAQVSSYNSPLHF. The CDR3 DNA follows: TGTGCCAGCAGCTTGGCACAGGTTAGCTCCTATAATTCACCCCTCCACTTT.

The chain carries TRBV6-5 and TRBJ1-1; maybe TRBD1 (6 bases). This CDR3 comprises 13 residues. CDR1 and CDR2 (germline): MNHEY, SVGAGI. The ends were cut back, 5 bases at V and 2 bases at J, with 9 bases in the middle. The chain's CDR3 is CASSTGLNTEAFF. The CDR3 DNA sequence: TGTGCCAGCAGTACAGGGCTAAACACTGAAGCTTTCTTT.

This clone came up once. This sequence joins TRBV6-6 and TRBJ2-2; TRBD1 is a possible D gene (6 bases). This CDR3 has 15 amino acids. V lost 2 bases to trimming and J lost 5 bases, with 12 bases between them. Germline-derived CDR1 and CDR2 are MNHNY and SVGAGI (reference sequence). The CDR3 bases are TGTGCCAGCAGTTACGGGCAGGGGTTGACCGGGGAGCTGTTTTTT. Its translation is CASSYGQGLTGELFF.

The chain combines TRBV5-1 with TRBJ2-2; 10 nucleotides agree with TRBD2. The V gene end was trimmed by 3 bases and the J gene end by 5 bases; junction bases not matched to a gene: 4. The germline V gene encodes CDR1 SGHRS and CDR2 YFSETQ. CDR3 length: 15 amino acids. CDR3 loop: CASSWAAGGTGELFF. The CDR3 DNA is TGCGCCAGCAGCTGGGCAGCGGGAGGGACCGGGGAGCTGTTTTTT.

The chain is built from TRBV5-4 and TRBJ1-5, with 11 bases aligning to TRBD1. The V and J ends lost 3 bases and 3 bases, in that order; junction bases with no gene match: 5. The CDR3 extends over 16 amino acids. Looked up from germline, CDR1 is SGHNT and CDR2 is YYREEE (reference sequence). The CDR3 region has the DNA TGTGCCAGCAGCTGGAGGACAGGGGGCATCAATCAGCCCCAGCATTTT. Amino acid sequence: CASSWRTGGINQPQHF.

The chain uses TRBV5-1 and TRBJ2-3; 11 bases fit TRBD2. The CDR3 runs 16 residues. Trimming at V came to 4 bases and at J to 3 bases, leaving 7 bases not matched to a gene. Looked up from germline, CDR1 is SGHRS and CDR2 is YFSETQ. The CDR3 DNA sequence: TGCGCCAGCAGCGCCCGGGGGACTAGCGGAACAGATACGCAGTATTTT. Protein product: CASSARGTSGTDTQYF.

The count of this clone is one. The genes are TRBV7-8 and TRBJ2-3; perhaps TRBD2 as D (6 bases). Per the germline V gene, CDR1 is SGHVS and CDR2 is FQNEAQ. Trimming removed 2 bases from V and 2 bases from J, with 11 bases in between. CDR3 length: 15 amino acids. This chain's CDR3 is CASSLQGTYTDTQYF. The CDR3 DNA reads as TGTGCCAGCAGCTTACAAGGGACTTACACAGATACGCAGTATTTT. The full variable domain, its missing parts supplied by reference TRBV7-8 and TRBJ2-3, is GAGVSQSPRYKVAKRGQDVALRCDPISGHVSLFWYQQALGQGPEFLTYFQNEAQLDKSGLPSDRFFAERPEGSVSTLKIQRTQQEDSAVYLCASSLQGTYTDTQYFGPGTRLTVL.

This clone has a handful of counts. This chain uses TRBV30 with TRBJ1-1; D might be TRBD1 (5 bases). This CDR3 has 13 residues. Germline V gene lookup returns CDR1 GTSNPN and CDR2 SVGIG (reference sequence). The V end lost 0 bases, the J end lost 5 bases, and 10 bases lay between the germline ends. Here the CDR3 reads CAWSVRGATEAFF. The CDR3 region has the DNA TGTGCCTGGAGTGTACGTGGGGCGACTGAAGCTTTCTTT.

The gene calls are TRBV19 and TRBJ2-7, with 9 bases matching TRBD2. The germline V gene has CDR1 LNHDA and CDR2 SQIVND (reference sequence). There are 16 residues in the CDR3. V lost 4 bases, J lost 4 bases, and 11 bases stayed unmatched. The CDR3 reads CASSNPLVAGEYEQYF. In DNA form, the CDR3 reads TGTGCCAGTAGTAACCCCCTGGTAGCGGGAGAGTACGAGCAGTACTTC. The entire variable domain, with the rest obtained from reference TRBV19 and TRBJ2-7, is as follows: DGGITQSPKYLFRKEGQNVTLSCEQNLNHDAMYWYRQDPGQGLRLIYYSQIVNDFQKGDIAEGYSVSREKKESFPLTVTSAQKNPTAFYLCASSNPLVAGEYEQYFGPGTRLTVT.

V is TRBV19 and J is TRBJ2-1; the match to TRBD2 covers 14 bases. V trimming: 4 bases; J trimming: 7 bases; junction bases outside the gene matches: 30. Germline assignment: CDR1 LNHDA and CDR2 SQIVND (reference sequence). CDR3 size: 24 residues. CDR3 coding DNA: TGTGCCAGTAGTAGGGATCCACTCGTAGCGGAGTCGACTAGACTAGCGGGAGGGGAGAATGAGCAGTTCTTC. This sequence encodes CASSRDPLVAESTRLAGGENEQFF.

The chain has TRBV30 and TRBJ1-1, with 8 nucleotides matching TRBD1. The CDR3 runs to 15 residues. Trimming removed 8 bases from V and 0 bases from J; junction bases left unmatched: 11. Germline lookup yields CDR1 GTSNPN and CDR2 SVGIG (reference sequence). CDR3: CAHSPDRVLNTEAFF. CDR3 in DNA: TGTGCCCATTCCCCGGACAGGGTATTGAACACTGAAGCTTTCTTT. The entire variable domain, with the rest obtained from reference TRBV30 and TRBJ1-1, is as follows: SQTIHQWPATLVQPVGSPLSLECTVEGTSNPNLYWYRQAAGRGLQLLFYSVGIGQISSEVPQNLSASRPQDRQFILSSKKLLLSDSGFYLCAHSPDRVLNTEAFFGQGTRLTVV.

The chain uses TRBV19 and TRBJ1-1; the D gene is possibly TRBD1 (6 bases). CDR1 is LNHDA and CDR2 is SQIVND in the germline V gene (reference sequence). V dropped 3 bases and J dropped 1 base, with 12 bases sitting between them. There are 15 residues in the CDR3. The CDR3: CASSMDRGRNTEAFF. The CDR3 DNA follows: TGTGCCAGTAGTATGGATAGGGGGAGGAACACTGAAGCTTTCTTT.